This T cell receptor (beta chain) was identified during a study of cytotoxic CD8 clonotypes in ibrutinib-treated CLL. Study in general: Samples had a mean of around 260,000 productive templates and some 88,000 productive rearrangements. Points from the study as a whole: Baseline levels were approached again at progression, after clonality had risen at ibrutinib response.

Some clones are missing from TCRdb's copy, which holds only in-frame ones; the method was immunoSEQ multiplex PCR. Altogether 45,000 to 70,000 clones are present, 45% to 70% being singletons, with the ten largest covering roughly 21%. Germline loops: CDR1 SGHRS, CDR2 YFSETQ. The CDR3 extends over 13 amino acids. Comment on this clone: What it recognizes is unknown. The junction shows a germline mismatch at one end, possibly a read error.

V gene TRBV5-1 combines with J gene TRBJ2-1; D might be TRBD1 (5 bases). Sequenced material: PBMCs, taken after 24 months of ibrutinib treatment. The TCR comes from a human donor with chronic lymphocytic leukemia. The DNA of the CDR3 is TGCGCCAGCAGCATACACTCCCGGGCGGACACGATCTTC. This sequence encodes CASSIHSRADTIF.